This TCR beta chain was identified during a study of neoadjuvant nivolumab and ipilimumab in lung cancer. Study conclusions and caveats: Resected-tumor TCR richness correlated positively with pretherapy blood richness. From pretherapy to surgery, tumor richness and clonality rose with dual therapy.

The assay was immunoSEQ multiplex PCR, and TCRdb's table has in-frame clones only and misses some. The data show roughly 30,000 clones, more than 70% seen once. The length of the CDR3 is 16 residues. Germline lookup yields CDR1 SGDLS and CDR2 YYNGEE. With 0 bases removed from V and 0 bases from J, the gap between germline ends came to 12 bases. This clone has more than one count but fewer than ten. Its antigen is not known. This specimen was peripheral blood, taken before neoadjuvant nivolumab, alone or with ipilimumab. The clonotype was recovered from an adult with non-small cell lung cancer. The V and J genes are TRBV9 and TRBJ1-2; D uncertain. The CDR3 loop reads CASSVEPTGTNYGYTF. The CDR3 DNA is TGTGCCAGCAGCGTAGAACCTACGGGAACTAACTATGGCTACACCTTC.